The 21 T cell receptor beta chains presented below share a single source sample, sequenced in a study of vaccination and CD4 T cells after COVID-19. Their antigens remain unidentified. Sequencing of DNA taken from cultured CD4+ T cells relied on the Oncomine TCR Beta short-read assay. Each CDR3 protein gets one entry after TCRdb re-called the PCR reads with MiXCR. This table holds 15,000 to 20,000 distinct CDR3 sequences, under 40% found once. As for treatment: 10-day PBMC culture with coronavirus spike peptide pools or control peptides (ViraFEST assay). The sequenced sample was cultured CD4+ T cells from blood. Every receptor here comes from a human donor with COVID-19.

There are a few counts of this clonotype. The chain has TRBV7-8 and TRBJ1-3; D not certain. Trimming pared 3 bases from V and 3 bases from J, leaving 15 bases between. This CDR3 has 16 amino acids. Germline CDR1 SGHVS, CDR2 FQNEAQ. The CDR3 loop reads CASSLRTGLGGNTIYF. The CDR3 coding sequence is TGTGCCAGCAGCTTGAGGACCGGGTTAGGTGGAAACACCATATATTTT. The complete variable domain, with remaining parts taken from reference TRBV7-8 and TRBJ1-3, reads GAGVSQSPRYKVAKRGQDVALRCDPISGHVSLFWYQQALGQGPEFLTYFQNEAQLDKSGLPSDRFFAERPEGSVSTLKIQRTQQEDSAVYLCASSLRTGLGGNTIYFGEGSWLTVV.

Only a few counts were recorded for this clonotype. V gene TRBV20-1 combines with J gene TRBJ2-5; 7 bases line up with TRBD1. Trimming cost V 7 bases and J 5 bases; bases outside gene matches: 7. Per germline, CDR1 DFQATT and CDR2 SNEGSKA (reference sequence). The CDR3 consists of 12 residues. This CDR3 is CSGQGVRETQYF. The CDR3 nucleotides are TGCAGTGGACAGGGCGTCAGGGAGACCCAGTACTTC.

This chain connects TRBV20-1 to TRBJ2-1; perhaps TRBD2 as D (6 bases). The V gene's germline CDR1 is DFQATT and CDR2 SNEGSKA (reference sequence). The V end lost 4 bases, the J end lost 1 base, and 17 bases lay between the germline ends. The CDR3 totals 16 residues. CDR3 amino acids: CSAITREAMSYNEQFF. The CDR3 bases are TGCAGTGCTATTACTAGGGAGGCGATGTCCTACAATGAGCAGTTCTTC.

The chain employs TRBV6-5 and TRBJ2-7; D unresolved. CDR3 length: 18 amino acids. The V and J ends lost 2 bases and 3 bases respectively, with 23 bases between them. In germline, CDR1 is MNHEY, CDR2 SVGAGI. The CDR3 is CASSYPPTYEQILYEQYF. The DNA for the CDR3 is TGTGCCAGCAGTTACCCGCCCACCTACGAGCAGATCCTCTACGAGCAGTACTTC.

The rearrangement links TRBV11-3 to TRBJ1-1; no clear D gene. Trimming removed 3 bases from V and 4 bases from J, with 9 bases in between. Germline lookup yields CDR1 SGHNT and CDR2 YENEEA. There are 13 residues in the CDR3. CDR3 sequence (DNA): TGTGCCAGCAGCTTGCCGGTGGGCACTGAAGCTTTCTTT. It translates to CASSLPVGTEAFF.

This clonotype was detected a few times. The J gene is TRBJ2-5, the V gene TRBV9, with 7 bases aligning to TRBD1. CDR1 is SGDLS and CDR2 is YYNGEE in the germline V gene. The CDR3 has 15 amino acids. After removal of 3 bases from V and 4 bases from J, the junction contained 9 bases not matched to a gene. The DNA for the CDR3 is TGTGCCAGCAGCGAATCGACAGGGAGATCAGAGACCCAGTACTTC. The encoded protein is CASSESTGRSETQYF.

The chain employs TRBV6-1 and TRBJ2-1; 8 bases agree with TRBD2. The CDR3 spans 13 residues. Per the germline V gene, CDR1 is MNHNS and CDR2 is SASEGT. V dropped 4 bases and J dropped 15; count of bases not matched to a gene: 11. For the CDR3, the DNA is TGTGCCAGCAGTGTAACAAGCGGGGGAACGGCGTTCTTC. Amino acids: CASSVTSGGTAFF.

This chain uses TRBV5-1 with TRBJ1-1; TRBD1 might be the D (6 bases). Germline loops: CDR1 SGHRS, CDR2 YFSETQ. CDR3 length: 15 residues. V was pared by 4 bases and J by 3 bases, with 16 bases between. CDR3 nucleotide sequence: TGCGCCAGCAGCATAGGGGGGTTGGGTGACACTGAAGCTTTCTTT. Protein: CASSIGGLGDTEAFF.

This clonotype came up a few times. This chain uses TRBV11-2 with TRBJ1-2; D is ambiguous. The CDR3 extends over 13 amino acids. V was trimmed by 5 bases and J by 8 bases, leaving 15 bases between them. Germline lookup yields CDR1 SGHAT and CDR2 FQNNGV. CDR3 loop: CASSPDRFVGYTF. The DNA of the CDR3 is TGTGCCAGCAGCCCCGACCGGTTTGTAGGCTACACCTTC.

This clonotype has just a few counts. The rearrangement uses TRBV5-5 and TRBJ1-5; TRBD1 matches at 8 bases. Germline V lookup: CDR1 SGHKS, CDR2 YYEKEE (reference sequence). The V gene end was trimmed by 4 bases and the J gene end by 6 bases; junction bases not matched to a gene: 12. The CDR3 is 16 residues long. The CDR3 here is CASSPEGRGLGQPQHF. CDR3 DNA: TGTGCCAGCAGCCCTGAGGGCAGGGGGCTAGGTCAGCCCCAGCATTTT.

This rearrangement joins TRBV20-1 to TRBJ2-3; TRBD2 matches 7 bases. The CDR3 runs 12 residues. Germline loops: CDR1 DFQATT, CDR2 SNEGSKA (reference sequence). The CDR3 protein is CLVRGGTDTQYF. The CDR3 DNA is TGCCTAGTCCGGGGGGGCACAGATACGCAGTATTTT.

The chain is built from TRBV20-1 and TRBJ2-3, with 9 bases matching TRBD2. The CDR3 totals 16 residues. J gave up 6 bases and V 3 bases, and 13 bases lay outside the gene matches. Germline lookup yields CDR1 DFQATT and CDR2 SNEGSKA (reference sequence). CDR3 residues: CSARGRWAGGPDTQYF. In DNA form, the CDR3 reads TGCAGTGCTAGGGGGAGATGGGCGGGGGGGCCTGATACGCAGTATTTT.

This chain uses TRBV12-3 or TRBV12-4 with TRBJ1-4; D might be TRBD1 (6 bases). The CDR3 is 16 residues long. The V end lost 5 bases, the J end lost 6 bases, and 19 bases lay between the germline ends. The DNA of the CDR3 is TGTGCCAGCAGTCCCCCTCGGACAGCCGTGGATGAAAAACTGTTTTTT. This sequence encodes CASSPPRTAVDEKLFF.

This clonotype came up a few times. The chain couples TRBV20-1 to TRBJ2-3; D possibly corresponds to TRBD2 (5 bases). The CDR3 contains 19 residues. Germline loops: CDR1 DFQATT, CDR2 SNEGSKA (reference sequence). Trimming took 2 bases from V and 3 from J, leaving 27 bases between them. This CDR3 is CSARPLLGGFAGLTDTQYF. The CDR3, as DNA: TGCAGTGCTAGACCACTCCTTGGCGGTTTCGCGGGCCTAACAGATACGCAGTATTTT.

The chain is built from TRBV29-1 and TRBJ2-6; possibly TRBD2 for D (6 bases). CDR3 length equals 14 residues. V was pared by 6 bases and J by 4 bases, with 13 bases between. From germline, CDR1 is SQVTM and CDR2 ANQGSEA. CDR3 nucleotides: TGCAGCGTGGGACTTATCGCGGGGGCCAACGTCCTGACTTTC. Translated, it gives CSVGLIAGANVLTF.

V gene TRBV5-4 combines with J gene TRBJ1-2; possibly TRBD1 for D (6 bases). CDR1 and CDR2 from the germline V gene are SGHNT and YYREEE (reference sequence). V was shortened by 0 bases and J by 7 bases, with 10 bases between the two germline ends. The CDR3 extends over 13 amino acids. CDR3: CASSLGGGGGYTF. CDR3 sequence (DNA): TGTGCCAGCAGCTTGGGGGGGGGCGGTGGCTACACCTTC.

This clonotype was observed a handful of times. This rearrangement joins TRBV27 to TRBJ2-7; 9 positions agree with TRBD1. CDR3 length: 13 residues. The V segment lost 7 bases and the J segment 4 bases; nucleotides outside the gene matches: 5. Germline V CDR1 and CDR2: MNHEY, SMNVEV (reference sequence). The CDR3 nucleotides are TGTGCCAGCATGGGACAGGGAGTTTACGAGCAGTACTTC. It encodes CASMGQGVYEQYF.

This chain uses TRBV5-1 with TRBJ1-5; no definite D call. The CDR3 loop spans 13 amino acids. V was shortened by 4 bases and J by 4 bases, with 9 bases between the two germline ends. Germline CDR1 is SGHRS and CDR2 is YFSETQ. This CDR3 reads CASSDGGNQPQHF. The CDR3 nucleotides read TGCGCCAGCAGCGACGGCGGTAATCAGCCCCAGCATTTT.

This clonotype was observed a handful of times. The chain has TRBV9 and TRBJ1-1, with no clear D. The V and J ends lost 0 bases and 1 base respectively, with 7 bases between them. This CDR3 contains 14 residues. Germline loops: CDR1 SGDLS, CDR2 YYNGEE. The CDR3 reads CASSVDLANTEAFF. The CDR3 region has the DNA TGTGCCAGCAGCGTAGATCTGGCGAACACTGAAGCTTTCTTT.

This clonotype came up a few times. The J gene is TRBJ2-1, the V gene TRBV6-1; 7 nucleotides align to TRBD2. The V gene's germline CDR1 is MNHNS and CDR2 SASEGT. The V gene end was trimmed by 0 bases and the J gene end by 4 bases; junction bases not matched to a gene: 6. This CDR3 is 16 amino acids long. CDR3 sequence: CASSEARRGGYNEQFF. The CDR3 coding sequence is TGTGCCAGCAGTGAAGCAAGGCGGGGAGGGTACAATGAGCAGTTCTTC.

This clonotype was seen a few times. The rearrangement links TRBV12-3 or TRBV12-4 to TRBJ1-2; a possible D gene is TRBD1 (5 bases). V lost 4 bases and J lost 4, with 16 bases in between. This CDR3 region has 15 residues. CDR3 coding DNA: TGTGCCAGCAGTTGGGGACGGCGATTTGGCTATGGCTACACCTTC. Translating gives CASSWGRRFGYGYTF.